This TCR beta chain was found in a study of blood T cell repertoires in COVID-19. For the study at large: The cDNA or gDNA used as material had been derived from T cells, B-cell-depleted T cells, or PBMCs.

Methods used by the authors: Nucleated cell number was recorded as an estimate derived from reference gene primer amplification. Method: immunoSEQ multiplex PCR; TCRdb's copy keeps in-frame clones and lacks some. V and J calls and clone size are given by that table; D and trimming were obtained from the DNA. The data hold roughly 320,000 clones, with just under 90% observed a single time. Germline V gene data show CDR1 as SEHNR and CDR2 as FQNEAQ (reference sequence). The CDR3 is 12 amino acids. Trimming took 1 base from V and 10 from J, leaving 8 bases between them. This clone appeared a few times. The rearrangement joins TRBV7-9 to TRBJ2-1; D is undetermined. The sequence was obtained from a woman in her fifties or sixties with COVID-19, enrolled during active disease. The specimen was peripheral blood. CDR3 sequence (DNA): TGTGCCAGCAGCTTAGGGTTCAGGGAGCAGTTCTTC. This translates into CASSLGFREQFF.